This TCR beta chain was found in a study of cytomegalovirus exposure and HLA in healthy donors. Germline CDR1 is SGHTA and CDR2 is FQGTGA. The CDR3 has 12 amino acids. Trimming cost V 5 bases and J 8 bases, with 9 bases left between them. The PCR used 60 Vbeta and 13 Jbeta primers. TCRdb's copy holds only in-frame clones and misses some; the assay was immunoSEQ multiplex PCR. Altogether more than 85,000 clones are present, around 80% being singletons, with the ten largest covering 8.2%. The chain combines TRBV7-3 with TRBJ2-2; D may be TRBD1 (5 bases). The sequence was obtained from a middle-aged man in good health and CMV-seropositive. Sequencing used PBMCs. CDR3 amino acids: CASSPGAGELFF. The CDR3 DNA reads as TGTGCCAGCAGCCCTGGGGCGGGGGAGCTGTTTTTT.